This T cell receptor beta chain appears in the sequencing data of a study of blood T cells in healthy people across ages. Peripheral blood samples of around 9.3 milliliters were drawn from each donor. For the second PCR, which ran for roughly 6 to 11 cycles, a sample-barcoded 5' primer and a J-beta primer mix were used. TCRdb re-derived calls from the 5' RACE reads in MiXCR, one entry per CDR3 protein. The sample holds 1.5 million to 2 million distinct CDR3 sequences, 28% seen once. V trimming: 0 bases; J trimming: 12 bases; junction bases outside the gene matches: 10. The CDR3 length is 15 residues. The germline gives CDR1 SGHRS, CDR2 YFSETQ.

V is TRBV5-1 and J is TRBJ2-1, with 9 bases matching TRBD1. This clonotype was obtained from a woman in her 30s in good health. The sequencing input was blood. The CDR3 here is CASSLGPSGQGVQFF. The CDR3 coding sequence is TGCGCCAGCAGCTTGGGTCCTTCGGGACAGGGCGTGCAGTTCTTC.